Below, 15 T cell receptor beta chains from the same sample are listed, as sequenced in a study of PD-1 blockade in classical Hodgkin lymphoma. Time point noted: cycle 4 day 1 (C4D1), after less than 7 weeks of nivolumab. The patients all showed relapse after autologous stem cell transplantation, while their brentuximab vedotin exposure varied. Measured with immunoSEQ multiplex PCR; TCRdb has only the in-frame clones, and not every one. The sample consists of almost 95,000 clones, under 85% of them appearing once. The sequenced sample was peripheral blood mononuclear cells (PBMCs), obtained before the fourth cycle of nivolumab. The receptor source for this set is a human donor with classical Hodgkin lymphoma.

The chain is built from TRBV7-3 and TRBJ2-3; 10 positions match TRBD2. V lost 5 bases to trimming and J lost 0 bases; unmatched junction nucleotides: 2. In germline, CDR1 is SGHTA, CDR2 FQGTGA. The CDR3 is 15 residues long. The CDR3 here is CASSLAGASTDTQYF. CDR3 sequence (DNA): TGTGCCAGCAGCCTAGCGGGGGCTAGCACAGATACGCAGTATTTT.

This chain joins TRBV19 and TRBJ2-2; D is undetermined. Deletions cut 0 bases from V and 6 bases from J, with 8 bases between. The CDR3 has 14 amino acids. Germline V gene data show CDR1 as LNHDA and CDR2 as SQIVND (reference sequence). The CDR3 region has the DNA TGTGCCAGTAGTATAGATAGGCTGTCCGGGGAGCTGTTTTTT. This encodes CASSIDRLSGELFF. The whole variable domain, remainder taken from reference TRBV19 and TRBJ2-2, is DGGITQSPKYLFRKEGQNVTLSCEQNLNHDAMYWYRQDPGQGLRLIYYSQIVNDFQKGDIAEGYSVSREKKESFPLTVTSAQKNPTAFYLCASSIDRLSGELFFGEGSRLTVL.

This rearrangement joins TRBV5-1 to TRBJ2-1, with D perhaps being TRBD1 or TRBD2 (6 bases each). From germline, CDR1 is SGHRS and CDR2 YFSETQ. Trimming took off 7 bases at V and 0 bases at J, with 14 bases between the two ends. The CDR3 is 15 amino acids. In DNA form, the CDR3 reads TGCGCCAGCTCGGGGGCAGGAAACTCCTACAATGAGCAGTTCTTC. This gives the protein CASSGAGNSYNEQFF.

This clone was detected only once. The chain uses TRBV5-1 and TRBJ1-1; D is possibly TRBD1 (6 bases). Germline V lookup: CDR1 SGHRS, CDR2 YFSETQ. Trimming shortened V by 2 bases and J by 3 bases, and 11 bases separated the two germline ends. This CDR3 contains 14 residues. CDR3 in amino acids: CASSFRGFDTEAFF. The CDR3 DNA sequence: TGCGCCAGCAGCTTCAGGGGATTCGACACTGAAGCTTTCTTT.

The chain employs TRBV4-2 and TRBJ1-2, with TRBD1 matching over 8 bases. Germline V gene data show CDR1 as LGHNA and CDR2 as YNFKEQ. Trimming cost V 5 bases and J 8 bases; bases outside gene matches: 16. This CDR3 is built from 16 residues. CDR3 in amino acids: CASSLSGRQGADGYTF. CDR3 bases: TGTGCCAGCAGCTTATCGGGTCGGCAGGGGGCGGACGGCTACACCTTC.

The chain recombines TRBV9 with TRBJ1-1, with unresolved D. Looked up from germline, CDR1 is SGDLS and CDR2 is YYNGEE. The CDR3 has 15 residues. The germline V and J ends were trimmed by 4 bases and 6 bases, with 19 bases remaining between them. The CDR3 DNA reads as TGTGCCAGCAGCCCACGGGCCTCTATTAACTCTGAAGCTTTCTTT. It is translated as CASSPRASINSEAFF.

The gene calls are TRBV30 and TRBJ2-7, with a possible D match to TRBD1 (6 bases). The CDR3 covers 15 residues. Trimming removed 4 bases from V and 3 bases from J, with 19 bases in between. The germline V gene encodes CDR1 GTSNPN and CDR2 SVGIG (reference sequence). The CDR3 sequence: CAWTETGPIFYEQYF. The DNA of the CDR3 is TGTGCCTGGACCGAAACAGGGCCTATATTCTACGAGCAGTACTTC. Complete variable domain (other parts from reference TRBV30 and TRBJ2-7): SQTIHQWPATLVQPVGSPLSLECTVEGTSNPNLYWYRQAAGRGLQLLFYSVGIGQISSEVPQNLSASRPQDRQFILSSKKLLLSDSGFYLCAWTETGPIFYEQYFGPGTRLTVT.

The chain employs TRBV19 and TRBJ2-7, with D possibly being TRBD1 (6 bases). With 3 bases removed from V and 7 bases from J, the gap between germline ends came to 16 bases. The germline V gene has CDR1 LNHDA and CDR2 SQIVND (reference sequence). CDR3 length equals 14 residues. The CDR3 DNA sequence: TGTGCCAGTAGTATTCGAAGGGGGTTCGGGGAGCAGTACTTC. This translates into CASSIRRGFGEQYF. Full variable domain (rest looked up from reference TRBV19 and TRBJ2-7): DGGITQSPKYLFRKEGQNVTLSCEQNLNHDAMYWYRQDPGQGLRLIYYSQIVNDFQKGDIAEGYSVSREKKESFPLTVTSAQKNPTAFYLCASSIRRGFGEQYFGPGTRLTVT.

V usage is TRBV28 and J usage is TRBJ2-2; 15 bases align to TRBD2. V trimming: 4 bases; J trimming: 1 base; junction bases outside the gene matches: 7. This CDR3 is built from 19 residues. From germline, CDR1 is MDHEN and CDR2 SYDVKM. CDR3 sequence (DNA): TGTGCCAGCAGTTCCCCCCCGGGACTAGCGGGAGGGAACACCGGGGAGCTGTTTTTT. Translated, it gives CASSSPPGLAGGNTGELFF.

The V call is TRBV7-2, the J call TRBJ2-5, with a possible D match to TRBD2 (6 bases). The germline gives CDR1 SGHTA, CDR2 FQGNSA. The CDR3 runs 16 residues. Trimming cost V 4 bases and J 1 base, with 16 bases left between them. CDR3 loop: CASSSGLRRVQETQYF. CDR3 nucleotide sequence: TGTGCCAGCAGCTCCGGCCTGAGGAGGGTCCAAGAGACCCAGTACTTC.

This chain joins TRBV6-5 and TRBJ2-4, with no clear D. CDR1 MNHEY and CDR2 SVGAGI come from the germline V gene. Deletions cut 6 bases from V and 7 bases from J, with 19 bases between. The CDR3 length is 15 residues. The CDR3 is CASRALGRQWNIQYF. For the CDR3, the DNA is TGTGCCAGCAGGGCCCTAGGACGCCAATGGAACATTCAGTACTTC.

The V and J genes are TRBV7-2 and TRBJ1-4; the match to TRBD1 covers 7 bases. From germline, CDR1 is SGHTA and CDR2 FQGNSA. The trim removed 4 bases at V and 7 bases at J, leaving 9 bases unmatched. The CDR3 consists of 15 residues. CDR3 DNA sequence: TGTGCCAGCAGCTCAACACAGGGGATTTCTGAAAAACTGTTTTTT. It codes for CASSSTQGISEKLFF.

The CDR3: CVRILVGEDSNQPQHF. CDR3 in DNA: TGTGTCAGAATCCTGGTTGGGGAAGATAGCAATCAGCCCCAGCATTTT. V and J are TRBV7-5 and TRBJ1-5. TRBV7-5 has pseudogene status. This CDR3 is built from 16 residues.

This clone was picked up a small number of times. The chain recombines TRBV11-2 with TRBJ2-2, with D perhaps TRBD1 (6 bases). In germline, CDR1 is SGHAT, CDR2 FQNNGV. The germline V and J ends were trimmed by 5 bases and 0 bases, with 13 bases remaining between them. The CDR3 has 16 amino acids. As DNA, the CDR3 is TGTGCCAGCAGCCAATTCAGGGGAGCGAACACCGGGGAGCTGTTTTTT. This gives the protein CASSQFRGANTGELFF.

This rearrangement joins TRBV10-3 to TRBJ2-3; the D is unclear. Germline V gene sequence: CDR1 ENHRY, CDR2 SYGVKD. Deletions cut 4 bases from V and 0 bases from J, with 11 bases between. CDR3 size: 15 residues. The CDR3 nucleotides read TGTGCCATCAGTGTAGGGCGTCGGAGCACAGATACGCAGTATTTT. This translates into CAISVGRRSTDTQYF.